One T cell receptor (beta chain) is described in this entry. The antigen is undetermined. The data originate from a study of identical twins. The CDR3 runs 12 residues. V lost 1 base to trimming and J lost 10 bases, with 8 bases between them. CDR1 is SGHTA and CDR2 is FQGTGA in the germline V gene. TCRdb independently ran MiXCR on the 5' RACE reads; one entry per CDR3 protein. The repertoire has around 570,000 distinct CDR3 sequences, approximately 10% of them found once; the top ten carry 3%. Study-wide findings and caveats: Weaker excess twin sharing was seen among beta out-of-frame sequences. A lower insertion count was a feature of abundant cord blood beta clonotypes, with no such feature in memory repertoires. It was out-of-frame TCR alpha sharing in monozygotic twins that models underestimated.

This same sample was also part of a study on yellow fever vaccine responses in identical twins. That paper adds: Twins' vaccine T cell response reportedly gave the appearance of partial convergence and partial personalization.

The chain combines TRBV7-3 with TRBJ2-1; maybe TRBD1 (5 bases). This clonotype originated in a woman aged 18-29 years in good health. The sample taken for sequencing was PBMCs. As DNA, the CDR3 is TGTGCCAGCAGCTTAAACGACAGAGAGCAGTTCTTC. Its protein product is CASSLNDREQFF.